One TCR beta chain is described in this entry. Germline V gene lookup returns CDR1 MGHRA and CDR2 YSYEKL. V dropped 3 bases and J dropped 7 bases, with 7 bases sitting between them. The CDR3 contains 12 residues. Original analysis: Estimation of nucleated cell counts relied on the amplification of reference gene primers. Repertoires were generated with immunoSEQ multiplex PCR, while TCRdb's copy carries only in-frame clones and drops some. The V and J calls and clone size are taken from that table; D and trimming were inferred from the DNA. The data hold 250,000 to 300,000 clones, with 75% to 90% observed a single time. The entry originates in a study of blood T cell repertoires in COVID-19. Study context: Some COVID-19 samples were acute and others convalescent; all came from the United States, Italy and Spain.

V and J are TRBV4-1 and TRBJ2-1; TRBD2 is a possible D gene (6 bases). Sequencing was done on a sample of peripheral blood. This sequence was found in a man under 40 with active or convalescent COVID-19. In DNA, the CDR3 is TGCGCCAGCAGCCAGGAGGGAAATGAGCAGTTCTTC. Protein sequence: CASSQEGNEQFF.